Following are 27 T cell receptor beta chains from one sample sequenced in a study of persistence of HIV-infected CD4 T cells (TCRdb year 2020). Their cognate antigens are unknown. The immunoSEQ hsTCRB assay version 4 in survey mode was used to sequence TCRbeta repertoires from genomic DNA. TCRdb carries this immuneACCESS record with in-frame sequences only. Its versions omit some clonotypes, under half of them owing to an unresolved V gene in the studies checked, with the rest unexplained. The sample includes about 43,000 clones, with approximately 88% observed a single time. The ten largest clones add up to just over 1% of the sample. Interpreted using the paper, the treatment or condition label stands for: suppressive antiretroviral therapy. As a nonspecific positive control representing the CD4+ T cell repertoire, cells were stimulated with anti-CD3/anti-CD28 magnetic beads. CD4+ T cells that responded were sorted based on upregulation of both CD40 ligand and CD69.

Specimen: CD4+ T cells sorted from PBMCs after roughly 18-hour stimulation, collected from a patient who received antiretroviral therapy. The cell subset or site label on this specimen signifies: CD40L+CD69+ CD4 T cells responding to anti-CD3/anti-CD28 beads, representing the overall repertoire. The receptors were gathered from an adult man with HIV who was CMV-seropositive.

The chain carries TRBV12-3 or TRBV12-4 and TRBJ2-1, with unresolved D. Trimming cost V 5 bases and J 16 bases, with 18 bases left between them. This CDR3 has 12 amino acids. CDR3 sequence: CASSRQGFKSFF. The CDR3 nucleotides read TGTGCCAGCAGTCGGCAAGGGTTTAAGAGCTTCTTC.

The chain links TRBV9 to TRBJ2-3; 7 positions match TRBD1. With V trimmed by 6 bases and J by 1 base, 5 bases remained unmatched. This CDR3 spans 14 amino acids. Germline loops: CDR1 SGDLS, CDR2 YYNGEE. The CDR3 sequence: CASTLTGGTDTQYF. In DNA, the CDR3 is TGTGCCAGCACCTTAACAGGGGGCACAGATACGCAGTATTTT.

The chain couples TRBV15 to TRBJ1-2; D is unresolved. CDR1 is LNHNV, CDR2 YYDKDF, per germline (reference sequence). V was cut by 4 bases and J by 0 bases, with 12 bases left in between. The CDR3 is 15 residues long. The CDR3 coding sequence is TGTGCCACCAGCACCGACCTACGGACTAACTATGGCTACACCTTC. It is translated as CATSTDLRTNYGYTF.

This clone was seen only once. The V call is TRBV21-1, the J call TRBJ1-2; TRBD1 is the table's D call, not checked against the DNA. TRBV21-1 is an annotated pseudogene. CDR3 length: 16 residues. CDR3 loop: CASSKAPGQGSYGYTF. The CDR3 nucleotides are TGTGCCAGCAGCAAAGCTCCGGGACAGGGGAGTTATGGCTACACCTTC.

V usage is TRBV5-1 and J usage is TRBJ2-6; the D call may be TRBD1 or TRBD2 (5 bases each). With 2 bases removed from V and 0 bases from J, the gap between germline ends came to 12 bases. The CDR3 sequence is 17 residues long. From germline, CDR1 is SGHRS and CDR2 YFSETQ. This CDR3 is CASSFRGRSSGANVLTF. The CDR3 bases are TGCGCCAGCAGCTTTAGGGGACGGAGCTCTGGGGCCAACGTCCTGACTTTC.

On this clone: Other nucleotide sequences in the sample specify the same CDR3. This sequence joins TRBV7-9 and TRBJ2-7, with D perhaps TRBD2 (6 bases). V was pared by 2 bases and J by 7 bases, with 6 bases between. Germline loops: CDR1 SEHNR, CDR2 FQNEAQ (reference sequence). The CDR3 is 11 amino acids. The CDR3 sequence is CASSLSGEQYF. DNA for the CDR3: TGTGCCAGCAGCTTAAGCGGGGAGCAGTACTTC.

The chain uses TRBV2 and TRBJ1-5; D may be TRBD1 (5 bases). Between the trimmed V and J ends, which lost 1 base and 4 bases, there was a span of 5 bases. The CDR3 totals 13 residues. Germline values: CDR1 SNHLY, CDR2 FYNNEI. For the CDR3, the DNA is TGTGCCAGCAGTGAAGAGGGGAATCAGCCCCAGCATTTT. As protein: CASSEEGNQPQHF.

The V call is TRBV10-3, the J call TRBJ2-6; TRBD1 matches 7 bases. After removal of 3 bases from V and 0 bases from J, the junction contained 11 bases not matched to a gene. The CDR3 is 19 amino acids. Looked up from germline, CDR1 is ENHRY and CDR2 is SYGVKD. CDR3 in amino acids: CAISDLVRDRSSGANVLTF. In nucleotides, the CDR3 is TGTGCCATCAGTGATTTAGTACGGGACAGATCCTCTGGGGCCAACGTCCTGACTTTC.

The V and J genes are TRBV6-5 and TRBJ1-5; D might be TRBD1 (5 bases). Germline CDR1 and CDR2: MNHEY and SVGAGI. The CDR3 has 14 amino acids. Trimming pared 6 bases from V and 6 bases from J, leaving 15 bases between. The CDR3, as DNA: TGTGCCAGCAGCCGGGGACTGTCGGGTCAGCCCCAGCATTTT. Translated, it gives CASSRGLSGQPQHF.

This clone showed up just once. The J gene is TRBJ2-7, the V gene TRBV4-1; D ambiguous. Trimming shortened V by 2 bases and J by 0 bases, and 14 bases separated the two germline ends. Looked up from germline, CDR1 is MGHRA and CDR2 is YSYEKL. There are 16 residues in the CDR3. This chain's CDR3 is CASSQSGGDPSYEQYF. CDR3 coding DNA: TGCGCCAGCAGCCAAAGTGGTGGGGATCCCTCCTACGAGCAGTACTTC.

V is TRBV9 and J is TRBJ1-2; 8 nucleotides align to TRBD1. Germline trimming cut 7 bases from V and 3 bases from J; bases unmatched to any gene: 5. CDR1 is SGDLS, CDR2 YYNGEE, per germline. The CDR3 spans 13 residues. CDR3 protein: CASGSGGYYGYTF. The CDR3 coding sequence is TGTGCCAGCGGGTCAGGGGGCTACTATGGCTACACCTTC.

The chain employs TRBV28 and TRBJ1-1; D possibly corresponds to TRBD1 (5 bases). Trimming removed 8 bases at V and 3 bases at J, with 10 bases between. This CDR3 has 12 amino acids. Germline values: CDR1 MDHEN, CDR2 SYDVKM. CDR3 sequence: CASLQGYTEAFF. CDR3 sequence (DNA): TGTGCCAGCCTTCAGGGCTACACTGAAGCTTTCTTT.

The V call is TRBV6-4, the J call TRBJ1-1, with D unclear. Per the germline V gene, CDR1 is MRHNA and CDR2 is SNTAGT. V dropped 6 bases and J dropped 0 bases, with 17 bases sitting between them. This CDR3 is 16 amino acids long. CDR3: CASRKDSGRMNTEAFF. In DNA, the CDR3 is TGTGCCAGCAGGAAAGATTCAGGACGGATGAACACTGAAGCTTTCTTT.

V is TRBV30 and J is TRBJ1-4; possible D gene TRBD1, 5 bases. Germline CDR1 is GTSNPN and CDR2 is SVGIG (reference sequence). The V gene lost 1 base and the J gene lost 3 bases, with 12 bases spanning the gap. The CDR3 is 15 residues long. The CDR3 protein is CAWSARGGANEKLFF. The CDR3 DNA reads TGTGCCTGGAGTGCCCGGGGGGGTGCTAATGAAAAACTGTTTTTT. Supplemented by reference TRBV30 and TRBJ1-4, the full variable domain reads SQTIHQWPATLVQPVGSPLSLECTVEGTSNPNLYWYRQAAGRGLQLLFYSVGIGQISSEVPQNLSASRPQDRQFILSSKKLLLSDSGFYLCAWSARGGANEKLFFGSGTQLSVL.

The chain joins TRBV28 to TRBJ2-1; D is ambiguous. Germline V gives CDR1 MDHEN, CDR2 SYDVKM. V lost 5 bases, J lost 6 bases, and 14 bases lay in between. This CDR3 comprises 14 residues. This chain's CDR3 is CASSLTRIINEQFF. The CDR3 nucleotides read TGTGCCAGCAGTCTAACGCGGATTATCAATGAGCAGTTCTTC.

The V call is TRBV7-8, the J call TRBJ2-7, with 7 nucleotides matching TRBD1. CDR1 is SGHVS and CDR2 is FQNEAQ in the germline V gene. With V trimmed by 4 bases and J by 2 bases, 2 bases remained unmatched. The CDR3 covers 13 residues. Written as DNA, the CDR3 is TGTGCCAGCAGCTGGGGGACAGCCTACGAGCAGTACTTC. Its protein product is CASSWGTAYEQYF.

This rearrangement joins TRBV11-2 to TRBJ2-7, with unresolved D. CDR3 length equals 16 residues. CDR1 is SGHAT and CDR2 is FQNNGV in the germline V gene. V was trimmed by 3 bases and J by 1 base, leaving 16 bases between them. The CDR3 DNA sequence: TGTGCCAGCAGCTTTCCCCGTGTAGGGCAATCCTACGAGCAGTACTTC. This encodes CASSFPRVGQSYEQYF.

This chain links TRBV2 with TRBJ2-1, with unresolved D. This CDR3 region has 12 residues. Germline CDR1 reads SNHLY; CDR2 reads FYNNEI. Between the trimmed V and J ends, which lost 4 bases and 10 bases, there was a span of 11 bases. The CDR3 region is CASSGLGREQFF. The CDR3 nucleotides are TGTGCCAGCAGTGGACTTGGCAGAGAGCAGTTCTTC.

The rearrangement uses TRBV19 and TRBJ2-7; D gene ambiguous. The germline V gene has CDR1 LNHDA and CDR2 SQIVND (reference sequence). The CDR3 is 13 residues long. The germline V and J ends were trimmed by 5 bases and 2 bases, with 10 bases remaining between them. The CDR3 loop is CASSPPGPYEQYF. CDR3 coding DNA: TGTGCCAGTAGTCCCCCAGGACCCTACGAGCAGTACTTC.

The chain joins TRBV28 to TRBJ2-1; tentative D call: TRBD2 (5 bases). The CDR3 contains 16 residues. Germline V lookup: CDR1 MDHEN, CDR2 SYDVKM. V lost 2 bases and J 2 bases, leaving 13 bases between the germline ends. CDR3 nucleotides: TGTGCCAGCAGTTTAGGGCTCCCGGGGACCTACAATGAGCAGTTCTTC. Its translation is CASSLGLPGTYNEQFF.

V is TRBV5-4 and J is TRBJ1-3; 7 nucleotides agree with TRBD1. CDR1 is SGHNT and CDR2 is YYREEE in the germline V gene (reference sequence). V lost 0 bases, J lost 0 bases, and 6 bases stayed unmatched. This CDR3 spans 17 amino acids. CDR3 in DNA: TGTGCCAGCAGCTTGGACAGGGGTCCGAGCTCTGGAAACACCATATATTTT. It is translated as CASSLDRGPSSGNTIYF.

The chain recombines TRBV11-2 with TRBJ2-2, with a weak D call TRBD1 (5 bases). The CDR3 consists of 15 residues. Trimming removed 4 bases at V and 4 bases at J, with 13 bases between. CDR1 and CDR2 (germline): SGHAT, FQNNGV. CDR3 residues: CASSSRQPSTGELFF. CDR3 DNA: TGTGCCAGCAGCTCTAGACAGCCCTCCACCGGGGAGCTGTTTTTT.

The genes are TRBV5-6 and TRBJ1-1, with D unclear. The V and J ends lost 4 bases and 7 bases respectively, with 11 bases between them. This CDR3 spans 12 amino acids. Germline CDR1 is SGHDT and CDR2 is YYEEEE. CDR3 DNA: TGTGCCAGCAGCAAATTGGGCGGTGAAGCTTTCTTT. Translation gives CASSKLGGEAFF.

This rearrangement joins TRBV12-3 or TRBV12-4 to TRBJ1-5; no clear D gene. CDR3 length: 13 amino acids. V was cut by 6 bases and J by 0 bases, with 6 bases left in between. The CDR3 spells CASSDYSNQPQHF. In DNA, the CDR3 is TGTGCCAGCAGCGACTATAGCAATCAGCCCCAGCATTTT.

This chain links TRBV5-1 with TRBJ2-3; D possibly corresponds to TRBD2 (7 bases). V gave up 0 bases and J gave up 0 bases, with 14 bases separating them. From germline, CDR1 is SGHRS and CDR2 YFSETQ. This CDR3 has 17 residues. CDR3 nucleotides: TGCGCCAGCAGCTTGGGCGGCGGGGGCGCAAGCACAGATACGCAGTATTTT. Protein: CASSLGGGGASTDTQYF.

This rearrangement joins TRBV5-1 to TRBJ1-1, with 7 bases identical to TRBD1. Trimming took 7 bases from V and 11 from J; bases not matched to a gene: 17. Germline V lookup: CDR1 SGHRS, CDR2 YFSETQ. The CDR3 extends over 14 amino acids. CDR3 residues: CASGQGDPPSTAFF. CDR3 nucleotides: TGCGCCAGCGGGCAGGGGGACCCTCCCTCGACGGCTTTCTTT.

The chain joins TRBV3-1 (or the pseudogene TRBV3-2) to TRBJ1-5; TRBD1 agrees at 7 bases. V lost 5 bases, J lost 7 bases, and 8 bases stayed unmatched. The CDR3 consists of 14 residues. Germline V gene lookup returns CDR1 LGHDT and CDR2 YNNKEL (reference sequence). Here the CDR3 DNA reads TGTGCCAGCAGCATCGACAGGGCGGGGCAGCCCCAGCATTTT. Translated, it gives CASSIDRAGQPQHF.